This T cell receptor (beta chain) is from a study of regulatory T cells in long-lasting Graves disease. Indicated time point: newly diagnosed GD, antithyroid drugs for less than 3 months. Generation of the TCR library employed RNA extracted from PBMCs. This clonotype has only a few counts. Its specificity is unknown. The CDR3 is made up of 15 amino acids. V shed 3 bases and J shed 0 bases, with 9 bases lying between them. Germline CDR1 MNHEY, CDR2 SMNVEV (reference sequence). Overall study findings and caveats: Newly diagnosed disease favored TRBV20-1 and TRBJ2-1 over persistent disease.

Sequencing libraries for TCR beta were prepared with iRepertoire HTBI primers and Arm-PCR of CDR3 regions. One entry per CDR3 protein, called by TCRdb with MiXCR from the multiplex PCR reads. The table lists a few hundred thousand distinct CDR3 sequences, 14% of them singletons, with over 15% in the top ten. Separately, the same data were catalogued under a study of T cells in Graves' hyperthyroidism and ophthalmopathy. That paper states: TCR CDR3 underwent first-round RT-PCR with the HTBI primer set. Among clonotypes expanded in thyroid above 0.001, most were also found in blood. The model made its ophthalmopathy prediction, and onset followed a median around six months later.

This receptor was obtained from a woman aged 50 to 65 with Graves disease. This sample comprised peripheral blood mononuclear cells (PBMCs), obtained at new diagnosis, from a patient treated with antithyroid drugs. The rearrangement uses TRBV27 and TRBJ2-1, with D possibly TRBD2 on 5 matching bases. CDR3 in DNA: TGTGCCAGCAGTTTCCAGCGGAGCTCCTACAATGAGCAGTTCTTC. Protein: CASSFQRSSYNEQFF.